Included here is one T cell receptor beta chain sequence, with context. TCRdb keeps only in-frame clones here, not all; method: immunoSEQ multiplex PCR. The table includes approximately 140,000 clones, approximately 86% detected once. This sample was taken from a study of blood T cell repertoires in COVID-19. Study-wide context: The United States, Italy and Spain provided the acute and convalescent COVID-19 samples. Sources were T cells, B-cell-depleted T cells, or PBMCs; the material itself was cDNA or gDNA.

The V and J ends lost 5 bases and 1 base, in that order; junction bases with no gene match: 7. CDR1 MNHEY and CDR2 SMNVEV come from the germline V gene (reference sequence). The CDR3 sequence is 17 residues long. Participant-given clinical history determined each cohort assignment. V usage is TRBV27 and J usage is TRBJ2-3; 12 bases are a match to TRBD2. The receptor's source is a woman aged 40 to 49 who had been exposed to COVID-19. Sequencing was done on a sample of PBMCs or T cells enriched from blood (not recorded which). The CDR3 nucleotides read TGTGCCAGCAGTCCGCCGACTAGCGGGGGCCGCACAGATACGCAGTATTTT. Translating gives CASSPPTSGGRTDTQYF.